The next 10 T cell receptor beta chains were all read from a single sample in a study (dated by TCRdb to the mid-2010s). Library creation used 5' RACE. TCRdb lists the instrument as Illumina MiSeq. Using fastp at Q25 and MiXCR, TCRdb reprocessed the public reads and kept productive beta chains. Identical CDR3 protein sequences are pooled into one entry, listed with their most common genes and DNA. This sample lists approximately 40,000 distinct CDR3 sequences; 30% were detected once. The ten largest clones add up to less than 5% of the sample. Sequenced material: tumor-infiltrating memory CD4+ T cells sorted from the breast tumor. Reading the label with the study, this specimen's cell subset or site is: memory CD4+ T cells, CD4+CD45RO+CD25-. These TCRs come from a female donor with breast cancer.

This clonotype was picked up many times. The CDR3 spells CSVVEGPGANVLTF. The CDR3 bases are TGCAGCGTTGTCGAGGGTCCTGGGGCCAACGTCCTGACTTTC. The rearrangement uses TRBV29-1 and TRBJ2-6; perhaps TRBD2 as D (5 bases). Trimming stripped 4 bases from V and 2 bases from J, with 9 bases between. The CDR3 contains 14 residues. CDR1 and CDR2 from the germline V gene are SQVTM and ANQGSEA.

At least ten counts were recorded for this clonotype. The chain combines TRBV9 with TRBJ2-5, with a tentative D call TRBD1 (5 bases). The CDR3 extends over 13 amino acids. CDR1 SGDLS and CDR2 YYNGEE come from the germline V gene. With 2 bases removed from V and 1 base from J, the gap between germline ends came to 6 bases. CDR3 bases: TGTGCCAGCAGCGTGGGGCCCCAAGAGACCCAGTACTTC. Its protein is CASSVGPQETQYF.

Details on this clonotype: The junction differs from germline at one of its ends, possibly a read error. The gene calls are TRBV6-5 and TRBJ2-1; perhaps D is TRBD1 or TRBD2 (6 bases each). The CDR3 consists of 16 residues. Germline values: CDR1 MNHEY, CDR2 SVGAGI. CDR3 loop: CASTNLGGGRYNEQFF. DNA of the CDR3: TGTGCTAGCACCAATCTAGGGGGTGGGAGGTACAATGAGCAGTTCTTC.

The V gene is TRBV6-5, the J gene TRBJ1-2; tentatively, D is TRBD1 (5 bases). Between the trimmed V and J ends, which lost 5 bases and 4 bases, there was a span of 17 bases. This CDR3 has 15 residues. Germline loops: CDR1 MNHEY, CDR2 SVGAGI. The CDR3 protein is CASSGGLLTSYGYTF. DNA for the CDR3: TGTGCCAGCAGTGGGGGACTCCTCACCAGCTATGGCTACACCTTC.

In its sample, this clonotype was seen a few times. The J gene is TRBJ2-3, the V gene TRBV5-1; 9 nucleotides line up with TRBD2. J lost 2 bases, V lost 0 bases, and 4 bases had no gene match. CDR3 length: 16 amino acids. CDR1 is SGHRS and CDR2 is YFSETQ in the germline V gene. CDR3 amino acids: CASSLVGLAHTDTQYF. DNA for the CDR3: TGCGCCAGCAGCTTGGTCGGACTAGCGCACACAGATACGCAGTATTTT. Combining the CDR3 with reference TRBV5-1 and TRBJ2-3 gives the whole variable domain KAGVTQTPRYLIKTRGQQVTLSCSPISGHRSVSWYQQTPGQGLQFLFEYFSETQRNKGNFPGRFSGRQFSNSRSEMNVSTLELGDSALYLCASSLVGLAHTDTQYFGPGTRLTVL.

Only one count was recorded for this clonotype. Being one base from a much bigger clone, this may be a read error. This rearrangement joins TRBV6-5 to TRBJ2-7; tentatively, D is TRBD1 (6 bases). Germline-derived CDR1 and CDR2 are MNHEY and SVGAGI. The CDR3 spans 14 residues. The CDR3 bases are TGTACCAGCACCTCCGGACAGTTCTCCTACGAGCAGTACTTC. Translated: CTSTSGQFSYEQYF.

This clonotype was counted between two and nine times. A much larger clone differs by one base, so this may be a read error. Lacking the conserved final phenylalanine or tryptophan, this CDR3 likely reflects a read error. The V call is TRBV6-5, the J call TRBJ2-1; TRBD2 agrees at 9 bases. CDR3 length: 16 amino acids. V trimming: 5 bases; J trimming: 6 bases; junction bases outside the gene matches: 11. CDR1 MNHEY and CDR2 SVGAGI come from the germline V gene. This CDR3 reads CASSTFSGSHGNEQFS. The CDR3 coding sequence is TGTGCCAGCAGTACATTTAGCGGGAGCCACGGCAATGAGCAGTTCTCC.

The chain is built from TRBV12-3 or TRBV12-4 and TRBJ2-5, with unresolved D. The CDR3 sequence is 12 residues long. Trimming removed 2 bases at V and 5 bases at J, with 6 bases between. The chain's CDR3 is CASSLLDETQYF. CDR3 bases: TGTGCCAGCAGTTTATTGGATGAGACCCAGTACTTC.

Note on this clonotype: A much larger clone lies a single base off, so this may be a read error. The V gene is TRBV12-3 or TRBV12-4, the J gene TRBJ1-2, with 7 nucleotides matching TRBD1. CDR3 length: 13 amino acids. The CDR3 is CASSHYRGGGYIF. CDR3 DNA: TGTGCCAGCAGTCACTACAGGGGAGGGGGCTACATCTTC.

This clonotype has a handful of counts. The chain uses TRBV4-1 and TRBJ1-6, with TRBD1 as a possible D gene (5 bases). V lost 1 base to trimming and J lost 5 bases, with 15 bases between them. The CDR3 spans 17 residues. Germline assignment: CDR1 MGHRA and CDR2 YSYEKL. The CDR3 nucleotides are TGCGCCAGCAGCCAAGTGACGGGCCCGGGGGATAATTCACCCCTCCACTTT. Amino acids: CASSQVTGPGDNSPLHF.